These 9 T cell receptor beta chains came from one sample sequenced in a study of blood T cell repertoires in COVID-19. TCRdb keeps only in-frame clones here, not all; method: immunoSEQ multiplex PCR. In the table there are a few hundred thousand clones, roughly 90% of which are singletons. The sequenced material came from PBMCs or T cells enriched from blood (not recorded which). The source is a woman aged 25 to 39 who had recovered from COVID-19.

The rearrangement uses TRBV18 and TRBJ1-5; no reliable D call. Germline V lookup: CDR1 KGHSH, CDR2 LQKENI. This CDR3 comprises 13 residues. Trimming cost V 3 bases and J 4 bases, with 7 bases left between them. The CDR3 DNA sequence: TGTGCCAGCTCACCGTCCCGGAATCAGCCCCAGCATTTT. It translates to CASSPSRNQPQHF.

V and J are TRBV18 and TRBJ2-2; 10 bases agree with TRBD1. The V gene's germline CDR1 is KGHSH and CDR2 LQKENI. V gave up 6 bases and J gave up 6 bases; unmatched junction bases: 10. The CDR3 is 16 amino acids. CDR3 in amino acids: CASSEVRTGGAGELFF. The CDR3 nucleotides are TGTGCCAGCTCCGAGGTTCGGACAGGGGGTGCCGGGGAGCTGTTTTTT.

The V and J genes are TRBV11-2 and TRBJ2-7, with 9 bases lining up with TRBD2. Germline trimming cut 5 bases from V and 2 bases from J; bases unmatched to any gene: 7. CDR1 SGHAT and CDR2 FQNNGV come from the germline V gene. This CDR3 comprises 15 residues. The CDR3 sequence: CASSGPGLAPYEQYF. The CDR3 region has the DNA TGTGCCAGCAGCGGTCCGGGACTAGCTCCCTACGAGCAGTACTTC.

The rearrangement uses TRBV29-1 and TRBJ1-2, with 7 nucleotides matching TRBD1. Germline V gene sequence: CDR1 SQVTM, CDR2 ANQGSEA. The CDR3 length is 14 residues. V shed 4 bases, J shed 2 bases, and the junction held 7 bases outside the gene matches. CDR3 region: CSVAPGGPNYGYTF. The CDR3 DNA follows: TGCAGCGTTGCCCCAGGGGGTCCCAACTATGGCTACACCTTC.

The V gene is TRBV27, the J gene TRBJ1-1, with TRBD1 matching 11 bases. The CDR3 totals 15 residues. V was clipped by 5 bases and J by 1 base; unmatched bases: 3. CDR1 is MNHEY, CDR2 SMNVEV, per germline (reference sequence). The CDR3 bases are TGTGCCAGCAGTCCTGGGACAGGGGGGAACACTGAAGCTTTCTTT. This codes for CASSPGTGGNTEAFF.

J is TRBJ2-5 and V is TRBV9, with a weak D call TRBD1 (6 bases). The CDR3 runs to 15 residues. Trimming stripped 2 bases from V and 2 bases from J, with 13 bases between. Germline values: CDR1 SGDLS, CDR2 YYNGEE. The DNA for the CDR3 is TGTGCCAGCAGCGTTTCTGGGGGCCGGCAAGAGACCCAGTACTTC. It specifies CASSVSGGRQETQYF.

CDR3 amino acids: CASSQDRDPSGANVLTF. As DNA, the CDR3 is TGTGCCAGCAGCCAAGACAGGGATCCCTCTGGGGCCAACGTCCTGACTTTC. This chain links TRBV4-2 with TRBJ2-6; D may be TRBD1 (5 bases). The ends were cut back, 0 bases at V and 0 bases at J, with 9 bases in the middle. The CDR3 sequence is 17 residues long. Germline lookup yields CDR1 LGHNA and CDR2 YNFKEQ.

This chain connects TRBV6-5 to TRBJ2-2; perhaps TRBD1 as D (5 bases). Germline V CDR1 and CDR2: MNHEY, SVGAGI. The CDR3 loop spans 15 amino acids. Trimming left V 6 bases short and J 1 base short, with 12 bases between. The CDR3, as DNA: TGTGCCAGCAGCAAAAAAACAGGGAACACCGGGGAGCTGTTTTTT. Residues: CASSKKTGNTGELFF.

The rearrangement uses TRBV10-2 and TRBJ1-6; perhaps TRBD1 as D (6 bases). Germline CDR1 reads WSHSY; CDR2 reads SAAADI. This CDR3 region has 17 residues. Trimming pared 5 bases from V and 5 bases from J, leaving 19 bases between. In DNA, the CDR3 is TGCGCCAGCAGTAAAATAACAGGGCCTTCTAATAATTCACCCCTCCACTTT. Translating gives CASSKITGPSNNSPLHF.